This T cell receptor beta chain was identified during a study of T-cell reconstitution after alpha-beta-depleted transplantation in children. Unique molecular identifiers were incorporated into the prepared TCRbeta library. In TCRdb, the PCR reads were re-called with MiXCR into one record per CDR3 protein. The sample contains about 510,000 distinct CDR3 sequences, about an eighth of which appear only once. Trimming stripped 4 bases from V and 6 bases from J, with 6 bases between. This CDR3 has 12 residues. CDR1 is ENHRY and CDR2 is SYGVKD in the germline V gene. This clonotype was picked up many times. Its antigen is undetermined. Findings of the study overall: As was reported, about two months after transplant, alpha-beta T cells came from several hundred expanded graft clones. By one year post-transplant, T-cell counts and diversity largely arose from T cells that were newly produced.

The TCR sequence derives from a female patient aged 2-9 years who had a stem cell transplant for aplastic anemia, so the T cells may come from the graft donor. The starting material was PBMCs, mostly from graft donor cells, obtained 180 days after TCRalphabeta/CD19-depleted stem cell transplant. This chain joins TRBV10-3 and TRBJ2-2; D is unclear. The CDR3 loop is CAISGVSGELFF. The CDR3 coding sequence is TGTGCCATCAGTGGGGTTTCCGGGGAGCTGTTTTTT.